Listed below are T cell receptor beta chains from one sample, sequenced in a study of blood T cell repertoires in COVID-19. Libraries were prepared by immunoSEQ multiplex PCR; TCRdb keeps only in-frame clonotypes and omits some of them. The profile shows under 300,000 clones, 80% to 85% of them singletons. What was sequenced was PBMCs or T cells enriched from blood (not recorded which). Receptors originate from a man aged 50 to 60 who had recovered from COVID-19. Both conserved end residues are trimmed from each CDR3. The order of the fields is J gene, V gene, CDR3 protein.

TRBJ1-2 TRBV5-5 ASIRTGGDYGYT
TRBJ2-3 TRBV19 ASRNRAGGPQQAQY
TRBJ1-4 TRBV18 ASSTGAGREKLF
TRBJ2-1 TRBV6-5 ASNSGYSYNEQF
TRBJ1-2 TRBV19 ASSIYGYGYT
TRBJ1-1 TRBV7-2 ASSSQGNTEAF
TRBJ1-4 TRBV5-8 ASSLGGRQGAGEKLF
TRBJ2-2 TRBV5-1 ASSLAGGSTGELF
TRBJ1-4 TRBV6-5 ASGGSTRNEKLF
TRBJ2-7 TRBV28 ASSWGPREQY
TRBJ2-3 TRBV7-2 ASSLRPISGAGDTQY
TRBJ1-4 TRBV11-2 ASSLEGGRVDEKLF
TRBJ2-7 TRBV24-1 ATSESGLAQGEQY
TRBJ2-7 TRBV5-4 ASSFGHGEQY
TRBJ1-6 TRBV5-4 ASSLGDRHSPLH
TRBJ1-1 TRBV6-5 ASTKNGGTTEAF
TRBJ1-4 TRBV5-7 ASSYRDWTNEKLF
TRBJ1-2 TRBV6-5 ASSYWQGGGYT
TRBJ2-1 TRBV4-1 ASSQDGGGGASYNEQF
TRBJ2-3 TRBV5-1 ASSLVVAGGPTDTQY
TRBJ2-7 TRBV7-8 ASSWTSEYEQY
TRBJ2-2 TRBV9 ASSQNTGELF
TRBJ2-7 TRBV7-8 ASSLAVGLIL
TRBJ2-7 TRBV20-1 SASALSGVAYEQY
TRBJ2-7 TRBV28 ASREGQGGEQY
TRBJ1-2 TRBV29-1 SAGTDPNYGYT
TRBJ2-7 TRBV11-1 ASSSSWDSRYEQY
TRBJ2-7 TRBV5-1 ASSLAMAGPPYEQY
TRBJ2-7 TRBV27 ASSETGRAYEQY
TRBJ2-7 TRBV11-2 ASSLARIRDRGNYEQY